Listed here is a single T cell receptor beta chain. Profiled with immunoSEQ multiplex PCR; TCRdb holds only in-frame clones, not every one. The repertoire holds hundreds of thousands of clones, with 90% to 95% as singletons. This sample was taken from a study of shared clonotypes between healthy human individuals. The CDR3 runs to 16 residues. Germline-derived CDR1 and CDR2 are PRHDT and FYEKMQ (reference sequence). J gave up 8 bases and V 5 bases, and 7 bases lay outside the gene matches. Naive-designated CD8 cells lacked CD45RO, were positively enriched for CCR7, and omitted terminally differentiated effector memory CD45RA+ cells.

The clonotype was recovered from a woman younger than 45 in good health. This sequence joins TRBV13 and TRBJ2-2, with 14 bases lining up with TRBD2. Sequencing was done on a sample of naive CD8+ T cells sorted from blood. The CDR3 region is CASSPRTSGRPGELFF. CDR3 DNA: TGTGCCAGCAGCCCAAGGACTAGCGGGAGGCCTGGGGAGCTGTTTTTT.